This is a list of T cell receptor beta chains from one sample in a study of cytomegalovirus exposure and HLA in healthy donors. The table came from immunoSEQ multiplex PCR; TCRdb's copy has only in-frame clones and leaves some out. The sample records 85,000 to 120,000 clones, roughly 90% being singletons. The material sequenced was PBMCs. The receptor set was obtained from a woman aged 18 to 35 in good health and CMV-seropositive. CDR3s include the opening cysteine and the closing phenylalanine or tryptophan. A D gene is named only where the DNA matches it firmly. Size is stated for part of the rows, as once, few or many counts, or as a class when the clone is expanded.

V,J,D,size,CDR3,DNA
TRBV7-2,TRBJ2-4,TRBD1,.,CASSSGGRDIQYF,TGTGCCAGCAGCTCAGGGGGCAGGGACATTCAGTACTTC
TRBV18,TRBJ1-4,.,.,CASSLNTGDEKLFF,TGTGCCAGCTCACTTAATACCGGGGATGAAAAACTGTTTTTT
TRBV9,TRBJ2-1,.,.,CASSVVGGSYNEQFF,TGTGCCAGCAGCGTAGTGGGGGGCTCCTACAATGAGCAGTTCTTC
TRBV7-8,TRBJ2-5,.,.,CASSLDRVQETQYF,TGTGCCAGCAGCTTAGACCGGGTCCAAGAGACCCAGTACTTC
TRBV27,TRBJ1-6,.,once,CASSSNSYNSPLHF,TGTGCCAGCAGTTCAAACTCCTATAATTCACCCCTCCACTTT
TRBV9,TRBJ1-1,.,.,CASRSVDGRWTEAFF,TGTGCCAGCAGAAGCGTAGATGGTCGATGGACTGAAGCTTTCTTT
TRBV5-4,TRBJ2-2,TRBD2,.,CASSSQALAVNTGELFF,TGTGCCAGCAGCTCCCAGGCCCTAGCGGTGAACACCGGGGAGCTGTTTTTT
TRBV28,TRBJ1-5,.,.,CASSLGQPQHF,TGTGCCAGCAGCCTAGGTCAGCCCCAGCATTTT
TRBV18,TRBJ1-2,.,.,CASSLQAPPNYGYTF,TGTGCCAGCTCACTTCAGGCCCCTCCTAACTATGGCTACACCTTC
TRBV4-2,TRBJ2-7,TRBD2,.,CASSQGLADYEQYF,TGTGCCAGCAGCCAAGGACTAGCGGACTACGAGCAGTACTTC
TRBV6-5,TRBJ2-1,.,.,CASSYSNRDNEQFF,TGTGCCAGCAGTTACTCGAACAGGGACAATGAGCAGTTCTTC
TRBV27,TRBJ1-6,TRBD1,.,CASSFLGTAASPLHF,TGTGCCAGCAGTTTCCTAGGGACAGCCGCTTCACCCCTCCACTTT
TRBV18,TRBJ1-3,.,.,CASSPRPGFGNTIYF,TGTGCCAGCTCACCACGCCCAGGTTTTGGGAACACCATATATTTT
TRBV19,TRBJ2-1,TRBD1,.,CASSIGTVSYNEQFF,TGTGCCAGTAGTATCGGGACAGTTAGCTACAATGAGCAGTTCTTC
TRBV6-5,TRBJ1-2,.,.,CASSYRGRASNYGYTF,TGTGCCAGCAGTTACCGGGGGAGGGCGAGCAACTATGGCTACACCTTC
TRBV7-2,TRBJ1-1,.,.,CASSKGRGGTEAFF,TGTGCCAGCAGCAAGGGGCGGGGAGGAACTGAAGCTTTCTTT
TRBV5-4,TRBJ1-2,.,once,CASSLPETHIYGYTF,TGTGCCAGCAGCTTGCCGGAGACCCATATCTATGGCTACACCTTC
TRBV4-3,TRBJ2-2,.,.,CASSQAGQPNTGELFF,TGCGCCAGCAGCCAAGCCGGACAGCCGAACACCGGGGAGCTGTTTTTT
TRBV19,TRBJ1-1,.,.,CASSFGPTEAFF,TGTGCCAGTAGTTTTGGGCCGACTGAAGCTTTCTTT
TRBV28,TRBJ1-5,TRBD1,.,CASSPGDRVGSQPQHF,TGTGCCAGCAGTCCAGGTGACAGGGTTGGAAGTCAGCCCCAGCATTTT
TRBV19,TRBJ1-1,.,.,CASRPPGGVNTEAFF,TGTGCCAGTAGGCCCCCGGGGGGAGTGAACACTGAAGCTTTCTTT
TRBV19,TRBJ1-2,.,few,CASSSGPLAGYTF,TGTGCCAGTAGTTCCGGGCCCCTAGCGGGCTACACCTTC
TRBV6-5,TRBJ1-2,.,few,CASSFRGWGNYGYTF,TGTGCCAGCAGTTTCAGGGGCTGGGGTAACTATGGCTACACCTTC
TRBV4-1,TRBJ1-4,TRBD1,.,CASSYRGTNEKLFF,TGCGCCAGCAGTTACAGGGGAACTAATGAAAAACTGTTTTTT
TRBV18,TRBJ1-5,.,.,CASSPSGRTDNQPQHF,TGTGCCAGCTCACCGTCTGGCAGAACAGACAATCAGCCCCAGCATTTT
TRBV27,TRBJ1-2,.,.,CASSLSQGDYGYTF,TGTGCCAGCAGCCTCTCACAGGGCGACTATGGCTACACCTTC
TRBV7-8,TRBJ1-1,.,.,CASSLGPGVETEAFF,TGTGCCAGCAGCTTAGGGCCGGGGGTGGAGACTGAAGCTTTCTTT
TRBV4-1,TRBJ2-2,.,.,CASSQDSGTGELFF,TGCGCCAGCAGCCAAGATTCGGGGACCGGGGAGCTGTTTTTT
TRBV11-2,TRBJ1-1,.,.,CASSLATTEAFF,TGTGCCAGCAGCTTAGCTACCACCGAAGCTTTCTTT
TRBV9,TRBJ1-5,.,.,CASSPGGEGLNQPQHF,TGTGCCAGCAGCCCCGGCGGGGAGGGCCTTAATCAGCCCCAGCATTTT
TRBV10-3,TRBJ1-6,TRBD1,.,CAISTNRGTGNSPLHF,TGTGCCATCAGCACCAACAGGGGGACGGGTAATTCACCCCTCCACTTT
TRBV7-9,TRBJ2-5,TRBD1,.,CASSGRTGTQETQYF,TGTGCCAGCAGCGGGAGGACAGGGACCCAAGAGACCCAGTACTTC
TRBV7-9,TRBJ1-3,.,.,CASSLKQTGNTIYF,TGTGCCAGCAGCTTAAAACAGACTGGAAACACCATATATTTT
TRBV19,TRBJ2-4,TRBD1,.,CASSWGQGVRGAKNIQYF,TGTGCCAGTAGTTGGGGACAGGGGGTGAGGGGAGCCAAAAACATTCAGTACTTC
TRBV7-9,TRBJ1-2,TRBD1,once,CASSSRQGFGYTF,TGTGCCAGCAGCTCACGACAGGGATTCGGCTACACCTTC
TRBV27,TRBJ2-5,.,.,CASRLQGAKETQYF,TGTGCCAGCAGACTACAGGGAGCTAAAGAGACCCAGTACTTC
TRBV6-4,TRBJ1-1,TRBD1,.,CASSAGGREAFF,TGTGCCAGCAGTGCAGGGGGCAGGGAGGCTTTCTTT
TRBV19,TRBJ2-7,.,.,CASSIDRTLSYEQYF,TGTGCCAGTAGTATCGACAGGACCCTCAGCTACGAGCAGTACTTC
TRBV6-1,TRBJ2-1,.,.,CASSATGSGLYNEQFF,TGTGCCAGCAGTGCTACAGGGTCGGGGCTCTACAATGAGCAGTTCTTC
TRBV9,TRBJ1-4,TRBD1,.,CASSAQTGLTNEKLFF,TGTGCCAGCAGCGCACAGACAGGGTTAACTAATGAAAAACTGTTTTTT
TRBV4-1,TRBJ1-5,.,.,CASSQMDSGVSNQPQHF,TGCGCCAGCAGCCAAATGGATTCGGGGGTTAGCAATCAGCCCCAGCATTTT
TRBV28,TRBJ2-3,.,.,CASRGARTDTQYF,TGTGCCAGCAGGGGAGCTCGCACAGATACGCAGTATTTT
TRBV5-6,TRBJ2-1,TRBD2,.,CASSLGLASSYNEQFF,TGTGCCAGCAGCTTAGGACTAGCGAGCTCCTACAATGAGCAGTTCTTC
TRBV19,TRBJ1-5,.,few,CASSMGGRGGQPQHF,TGTGCCAGTAGTATGGGTGGCAGGGGCGGTCAGCCCCAGCATTTT
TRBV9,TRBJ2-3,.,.,CASSVGASTSTDTQYF,TGTGCCAGCAGCGTAGGGGCTTCTACTAGCACAGATACGCAGTATTTT
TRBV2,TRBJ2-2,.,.,CASTQAPGHLTGELFF,TGTGCCAGCACCCAAGCCCCGGGACACCTGACCGGGGAGCTGTTTTTT
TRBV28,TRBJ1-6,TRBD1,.,CASSLRTGERSPLHF,TGTGCCAGCAGTTTGCGGACAGGGGAGAGGTCACCCCTCCACTTT
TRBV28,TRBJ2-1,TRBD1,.,CASIDGGQGYNEQFF,TGTGCCAGCATCGATGGTGGACAGGGCTACAATGAGCAGTTCTTC